Each of the 30 T cell receptor beta chains below was sequenced from the same sample in a study of CD8 T cells in ankylosing spondylitis. TCRdb used MiXCR to reprocess the 5' RACE reads, holding one entry per CDR3 protein. The sample shows roughly 40,000 distinct CDR3 sequences, approximately 15% of them seen only once. Sequenced material: blood. The receptors stem from a male donor with ankylosing spondylitis or in good health (not recorded which).

CDR3 nucleotides: TGTGCCAGCAGTGGCAGTACTAGCGGGCGGTACAATGAGCAGTTCTTC. This encodes CASSGSTSGRYNEQFF. The chain carries TRBV28 and TRBJ2-1; 9 bases agree with TRBD2. The V segment lost 5 bases and the J segment 4 bases; nucleotides outside the gene matches: 9. The CDR3 sequence is 16 residues long. CDR1 and CDR2 (germline): MDHEN, SYDVKM.

The genes are TRBV4-3 and TRBJ1-2; D is unclear. Trimming took off 0 bases at V and 8 bases at J, with 10 bases between the two ends. The CDR3 has 13 residues. Germline V gene data show CDR1 as LGHNA and CDR2 as YSLEER. The CDR3 here is CASSQDLGRGYTF. The CDR3 DNA sequence: TGCGCCAGCAGCCAAGATTTGGGCAGAGGCTACACCTTC.

J is TRBJ2-2 and V is TRBV7-9; D might be TRBD1 (5 bases). CDR1 and CDR2 (germline): SEHNR, FQNEAQ (reference sequence). This CDR3 is 17 amino acids long. The V and J ends lost 5 bases and 0 bases respectively, with 16 bases between them. This CDR3 is CASSVRQHLSNTGELFF. The CDR3 DNA reads as TGTGCCAGCAGCGTTAGACAGCACCTCTCGAACACCGGGGAGCTGTTTTTT.

Only a few counts were recorded for this clonotype. The CDR3 nucleotides are TGTGCCAGCAGCTTGGACAGGGTGAACACTGAAGCTTTCTTT. As protein: CASSLDRVNTEAFF. The chain links TRBV5-5 to TRBJ1-1; possible D gene TRBD1, 6 bases. This CDR3 has 14 amino acids. Germline V gives CDR1 SGHKS, CDR2 YYEKEE (reference sequence). The V gene lost 0 bases and the J gene lost 0 bases, with 6 bases spanning the gap.

The chain joins TRBV20-1 to TRBJ2-5; D not resolved. This CDR3 has 13 amino acids. V lost 5 bases, J lost 5 bases, and 15 bases lay in between. The germline gives CDR1 DFQATT, CDR2 SNEGSKA (reference sequence). The CDR3 DNA follows: TGCAGTGCTGCCGATTCACCGGGCGAGACCCAGTACTTC. It encodes CSAADSPGETQYF.

A few counts support this clonotype. V is TRBV14 and J is TRBJ1-1; D remains ambiguous. V was cut by 5 bases and J by 5 bases, with 18 bases left in between. Germline lookup yields CDR1 SGHDN and CDR2 FVKESK. The CDR3 is made up of 15 amino acids. CDR3: CASSSGASPRTEAFF. The CDR3 nucleotides are TGTGCCAGCAGCAGTGGAGCCAGCCCGAGGACTGAAGCTTTCTTT.

This clonotype was found a few times. The V gene is TRBV5-1, the J gene TRBJ2-3; TRBD1 is a possible D gene (5 bases). This CDR3 has 14 residues. V was trimmed by 0 bases and J by 6 bases, leaving 11 bases between them. The V gene's germline CDR1 is SGHRS and CDR2 YFSETQ. The CDR3 DNA reads as TGCGCCAGCAGCTTGGTTGGTGGGGCGGATACGCAGTATTTT. Protein sequence: CASSLVGGADTQYF.

The chain links TRBV6-2 or TRBV6-3 to TRBJ1-1; no firm D call. V lost 2 bases and J lost 0, with 10 bases in between. CDR1 and CDR2 (germline): MNHEY, SVGEGT. CDR3 length equals 15 residues. In nucleotides, the CDR3 is TGTGCCAGCAGTTACGTTCCAGGCATGAACACTGAAGCTTTCTTT. Encoded protein: CASSYVPGMNTEAFF.

Written as DNA, the CDR3 is TGTGCCAGCAGCTCCGGGGACTTATCTGGGGAAAAACTGTTTTTT. Protein sequence: CASSSGDLSGEKLFF. The rearrangement uses TRBV7-9 and TRBJ1-4; D might be TRBD1 (5 bases). The CDR3 sequence is 15 residues long. V was shortened by 4 bases and J by 8 bases, with 17 bases between the two germline ends. CDR1 is SEHNR, CDR2 FQNEAQ, per germline (reference sequence).

The V call is TRBV7-2, the J call TRBJ2-5; D call uncertain. The CDR3 extends over 13 amino acids. Germline V gene lookup returns CDR1 SGHTA and CDR2 FQGNSA. The V and J ends lost 4 bases and 4 bases respectively, with 10 bases between them. In nucleotides, the CDR3 is TGTGCCAGCAGCTGGACGCTCCGAGAGACCCAGTACTTC. This encodes CASSWTLRETQYF.

There are a few counts of this clonotype. The J gene is TRBJ2-3, the V gene TRBV29-1; tentative D call: TRBD2 (6 bases). Trimming left V 5 bases short and J 0 bases short, with 12 bases between. CDR3 size: 14 residues. Germline CDR1 is SQVTM and CDR2 is ANQGSEA. The CDR3 spells CSVPKRGSTDTQYF. The CDR3 DNA reads TGCAGCGTTCCTAAACGGGGGAGCACAGATACGCAGTATTTT.

This clonotype was picked up a small number of times. This sequence joins TRBV29-1 and TRBJ2-4; 11 bases line up with TRBD1. Germline CDR1 reads SQVTM; CDR2 reads ANQGSEA. CDR3 size: 13 residues. Trimming at V came to 7 bases and at J to 7 bases, leaving 6 bases not matched to a gene. This CDR3 reads CSARTGGGNIQYF. The CDR3 region has the DNA TGCAGCGCCCGGACAGGGGGCGGGAACATTCAGTACTTC.

This clonotype was seen a few times. J is TRBJ1-1 and V is TRBV6-6, with 9 bases identical to TRBD1. Trimming removed 5 bases from V and 5 bases from J; junction bases left unmatched: 9. CDR1 MNHNY and CDR2 SVGAGI come from the germline V gene (reference sequence). This CDR3 has 15 residues. This CDR3 reads CASSRPGQGRTEAFF. As DNA, the CDR3 is TGTGCCAGCAGTCGCCCGGGACAGGGTCGGACTGAAGCTTTCTTT.

This clonotype is categorized as medium-sized. The chain carries TRBV20-1 and TRBJ2-5; TRBD1 might be the D (5 bases). Trimming took off 1 base at V and 3 bases at J, with 12 bases between the two ends. The germline V gene has CDR1 DFQATT and CDR2 SNEGSKA (reference sequence). CDR3 length equals 14 residues. CDR3 amino acids: CSARANGAEETQYF. The CDR3 nucleotides are TGCAGTGCTAGAGCTAATGGGGCCGAAGAGACCCAGTACTTC.

This chain connects TRBV29-1 to TRBJ1-1; D gene unclear. V lost 7 bases and J 3 bases, leaving 15 bases between the germline ends. CDR3 size: 13 residues. The germline V gene encodes CDR1 SQVTM and CDR2 ANQGSEA. The CDR3 loop is CSGVAESHTEAFF. CDR3 bases: TGCAGCGGAGTCGCAGAATCGCACACTGAAGCTTTCTTT.

This clonotype was found many times. V usage is TRBV5-1 and J usage is TRBJ2-7; 11 nucleotides align to TRBD1. Germline values: CDR1 SGHRS, CDR2 YFSETQ. The CDR3 is 14 amino acids. Trimming took 3 bases from V and 6 from J; bases not matched to a gene: 5. CDR3: CASSSGQGAGEQYF. The CDR3 nucleotides are TGCGCCAGCAGCTCAGGACAGGGGGCGGGCGAGCAGTACTTC.

V and J are TRBV28 and TRBJ1-5, with unresolved D. This CDR3 is built from 16 residues. Germline V lookup: CDR1 MDHEN, CDR2 SYDVKM. V gave up 6 bases and J gave up 0 bases, with 15 bases separating them. The CDR3 DNA reads as TGTGCCAGCAGCTCCCCGGGGATTAATAGCAATCAGCCCCAGCATTTT. Protein: CASSSPGINSNQPQHF.

The V gene is TRBV11-3, the J gene TRBJ2-3; TRBD1 matches 7 bases. In germline, CDR1 is SGHNT, CDR2 YENEEA. The CDR3 is made up of 13 amino acids. Trimming took 6 bases from V and 10 from J; bases not matched to a gene: 10. CDR3 amino acids: CASRLDRVSPQYF. The DNA of the CDR3 is TGTGCCAGCAGACTAGACAGGGTCTCTCCGCAGTATTTT.

This clonotype came up a few times. This chain links TRBV28 with TRBJ2-7, with TRBD2 as a possible D gene (5 bases). Deletions cut 1 base from V and 2 bases from J, with 12 bases between. Looked up from germline, CDR1 is MDHEN and CDR2 is SYDVKM. This CDR3 contains 15 residues. CDR3 DNA: TGTGCCAGCAGTTTATTCGGGTCGGGAACCTACGAGCAGTACTTC. Its protein product is CASSLFGSGTYEQYF.

This clonotype occurred a few times. This chain connects TRBV29-1 to TRBJ2-7; 9 positions agree with TRBD1. V lost 5 bases and J lost 4; bases outside the gene matches: 9. The CDR3 is 14 residues long. In germline, CDR1 is SQVTM, CDR2 ANQGSEA. CDR3 protein: CSVSPGQGSYEQYF. In DNA, the CDR3 is TGCAGCGTTTCGCCGGGACAGGGATCGTACGAGCAGTACTTC.

This rearrangement joins TRBV5-1 to TRBJ1-1; 7 bases map to TRBD1. The CDR3 has 13 amino acids. Trimming at V came to 7 bases and at J to 7 bases, leaving 10 bases not matched to a gene. Per the germline V gene, CDR1 is SGHRS and CDR2 is YFSETQ. The CDR3 DNA follows: TGCGCCAGCGCTTCGGACAGGAGATTTGAAGCTTTCTTT. Protein product: CASASDRRFEAFF.

In its sample, this clonotype was seen a few times. This chain connects TRBV12-3 or TRBV12-4 to TRBJ2-3, with a weak D call TRBD1 (5 bases). Between the trimmed V and J ends, which lost 4 bases and 2 bases, there was a span of 13 bases. The CDR3 covers 15 residues. The CDR3: CASSYARASTDTQYF. The CDR3 DNA reads as TGTGCCAGCAGTTACGCCAGGGCCTCCACAGATACGCAGTATTTT.

This clonotype turned up a few times. The V and J genes are TRBV20-1 and TRBJ2-7, with 8 bases matching TRBD2. V lost 4 bases, J lost 3 bases, and 8 bases stayed unmatched. The CDR3 totals 14 residues. CDR1 is DFQATT, CDR2 SNEGSKA, per germline (reference sequence). As DNA, the CDR3 is TGCAGTGCTACGACGGGGCTAGCGGGCTACGAGCAGTACTTC. This translates into CSATTGLAGYEQYF.

The chain joins TRBV3-1 to TRBJ2-2; D not resolved. V was trimmed by 2 bases and J by 8 bases, leaving 3 bases between them. This CDR3 has 11 amino acids. Germline V lookup: CDR1 LGHDT, CDR2 YNNKEL (reference sequence). The CDR3 loop is CASSQPGELFF. Written as DNA, the CDR3 is TGTGCCAGCAGCCAACCTGGGGAGCTGTTTTTT.

The chain employs TRBV7-9 and TRBJ2-5; D gene ambiguous. Germline values: CDR1 SEHNR, CDR2 FQNEAQ (reference sequence). The CDR3 loop spans 14 amino acids. Between the trimmed V and J ends, which lost 2 bases and 2 bases, there was a span of 9 bases. CDR3 bases: TGTGCCAGCAGCTTACGCCAACCTCAAGAGACCCAGTACTTC. Translating gives CASSLRQPQETQYF.

This clonotype was counted a few times. This sequence joins TRBV11-2 and TRBJ2-1; possible D gene TRBD2, 6 bases. Trimming shortened V by 3 bases and J by 3 bases, and 9 bases separated the two germline ends. CDR1 and CDR2 from the germline V gene are SGHAT and FQNNGV. The CDR3 has 14 amino acids. CDR3 sequence: CASSFSGYYNEQFF. The CDR3 DNA sequence: TGTGCCAGCAGCTTTAGCGGCTACTACAATGAGCAGTTCTTC.

V and J are TRBV2 and TRBJ2-4; no clear D gene. V lost 7 bases and J lost 0, with 10 bases in between. Germline-derived CDR1 and CDR2 are SNHLY and FYNNEI. This CDR3 contains 14 residues. The CDR3 reads CASNLRLAKNIQYF. DNA of the CDR3: TGTGCCAGCAACTTAAGACTAGCCAAAAACATTCAGTACTTC.

The table lists this clonotype with a few counts. The chain uses TRBV4-1 and TRBJ2-1; D possibly matches TRBD1 or TRBD2 (6 bases each). Trimming pared 5 bases from V and 9 bases from J, leaving 20 bases between. CDR1 and CDR2 from the germline V gene are MGHRA and YSYEKL. CDR3 size: 15 residues. CDR3 DNA: TGCGCCAGCAGCACGCGACTAGAGCTACAGGGTGAGCAGTTCTTC. This translates into CASSTRLELQGEQFF.

CDR3 loop: CASRKGQGFTGELFF. The CDR3 coding sequence is TGTGCCAGCAGAAAGGGACAGGGGTTCACCGGGGAGCTGTTTTTT. The chain couples TRBV12-3 or TRBV12-4 to TRBJ2-2, with TRBD1 matching 10 bases. The CDR3 is 15 amino acids. V lost 6 bases, J lost 4 bases, and 5 bases stayed unmatched.

This sequence joins TRBV7-2 and TRBJ2-1; 14 bases line up with TRBD2. V was clipped by 7 bases and J by 9 bases; unmatched bases: 5. Looked up from germline, CDR1 is SGHTA and CDR2 is FQGNSA. The CDR3 runs to 14 residues. DNA of the CDR3: TGTGCCAGCACCGGACTAGCGGGAGGTACTGAGCAGTTCTTC. Protein sequence: CASTGLAGGTEQFF. The full variable domain, with the rest looked up from reference TRBV7-2 and TRBJ2-1, is GAGVSQSPSNKVTEKGKDVELRCDPISGHTALYWYRQSLGQGLEFLIYFQGNSAPDKSGLPSDRFSAERTGGSVSTLTIQRTQQEDSAVYLCASTGLAGGTEQFFGPGTRLTVL.